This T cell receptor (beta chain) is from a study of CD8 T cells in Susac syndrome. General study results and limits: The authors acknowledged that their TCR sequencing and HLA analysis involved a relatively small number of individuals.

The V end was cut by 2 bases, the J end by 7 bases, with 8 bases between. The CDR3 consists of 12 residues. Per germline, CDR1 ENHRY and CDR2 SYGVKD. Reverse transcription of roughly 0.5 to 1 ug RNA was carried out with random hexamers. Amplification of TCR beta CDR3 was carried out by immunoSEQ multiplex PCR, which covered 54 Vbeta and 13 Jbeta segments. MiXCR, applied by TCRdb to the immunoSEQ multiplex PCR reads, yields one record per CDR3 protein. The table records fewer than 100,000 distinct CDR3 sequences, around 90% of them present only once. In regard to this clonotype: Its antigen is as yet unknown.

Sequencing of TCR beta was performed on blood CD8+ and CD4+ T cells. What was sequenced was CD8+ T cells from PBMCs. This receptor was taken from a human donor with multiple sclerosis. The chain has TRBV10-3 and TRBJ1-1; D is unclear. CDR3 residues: CAISEEGLEAFF. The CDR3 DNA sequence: TGTGCCATCAGTGAGGAAGGGCTTGAAGCTTTCTTT.